One sample yielded the 6 T cell receptor beta chains listed below, sequenced in a study of blood T cell repertoires in COVID-19. The data were produced by immunoSEQ multiplex PCR, yet TCRdb's version contains in-frame clones alone and is incomplete. The sample has about 83,000 clones; about 92% are singletons. The sequencing sample was made of peripheral blood. Receptors were obtained from a woman of 80 years or more with active or convalescent COVID-19.

The genes are TRBV30 and TRBJ1-4, with 7 positions matching TRBD1. Germline assignment: CDR1 GTSNPN and CDR2 SVGIG (reference sequence). V was pared by 0 bases and J by 10 bases, with 8 bases of the junction left unmatched. The CDR3 length is 14 residues. Here the CDR3 reads CAWSVLQGIGKLFF. The CDR3 DNA reads TGTGCCTGGAGTGTACTACAGGGGATCGGAAAACTGTTTTTT.

The chain recombines TRBV6-6 with TRBJ2-7, with D perhaps matching TRBD1 (5 bases). The CDR3 has 13 residues. The germline CDR1 and CDR2 sequences are MNHNY and SVGAGI (reference sequence). V lost 2 bases to trimming and J lost 0 bases, with 5 bases between them. CDR3 region: CASSYQGSYEQYF. DNA for the CDR3: TGTGCCAGCAGTTACCAGGGCTCCTACGAGCAGTACTTC.

V is TRBV9 and J is TRBJ2-3; the D gene is possibly TRBD2 (6 bases). V lost 0 bases to trimming and J lost 5 bases, with 16 bases between them. Germline values: CDR1 SGDLS, CDR2 YYNGEE. The CDR3 spans 16 residues. The CDR3: CASSVAPTRVGDTQYF. The CDR3 nucleotides read TGTGCCAGCAGCGTAGCTCCGACTAGAGTAGGAGATACGCAGTATTTT.

V is TRBV28 and J is TRBJ1-1; D is ambiguous. Germline CDR1 reads MDHEN; CDR2 reads SYDVKM. This CDR3 spans 11 amino acids. With 4 bases removed from V and 3 bases from J, the gap between germline ends came to 3 bases. The CDR3 nucleotides are TGTGCCAGCAGTTCGTACACTGAAGCTTTCTTT. Residues: CASSSYTEAFF.

The chain links TRBV6-1 to TRBJ1-5, with D perhaps TRBD1 (5 bases). V was cut by 2 bases and J by 2 bases, with 10 bases left in between. This CDR3 spans 15 amino acids. Looked up from germline, CDR1 is MNHNS and CDR2 is SASEGT. CDR3: CASSESGGGNQPQHF. The CDR3 DNA follows: TGTGCCAGCAGTGAATCCGGGGGAGGCAATCAGCCCCAGCATTTT.

The chain combines TRBV30 with TRBJ1-2, with no clear D. The ends were cut back, 0 bases at V and 8 bases at J, with 19 bases in the middle. The CDR3 sequence is 15 residues long. Germline CDR1 reads GTSNPN; CDR2 reads SVGIG (reference sequence). The CDR3 is CAWSVGGFRGLGYTF. DNA of the CDR3: TGTGCCTGGAGTGTCGGTGGTTTCCGGGGTTTGGGCTACACCTTC. The full variable domain, rest sourced from reference TRBV30 and TRBJ1-2, is SQTIHQWPATLVQPVGSPLSLECTVEGTSNPNLYWYRQAAGRGLQLLFYSVGIGQISSEVPQNLSASRPQDRQFILSSKKLLLSDSGFYLCAWSVGGFRGLGYTFGSGTRLTVV.